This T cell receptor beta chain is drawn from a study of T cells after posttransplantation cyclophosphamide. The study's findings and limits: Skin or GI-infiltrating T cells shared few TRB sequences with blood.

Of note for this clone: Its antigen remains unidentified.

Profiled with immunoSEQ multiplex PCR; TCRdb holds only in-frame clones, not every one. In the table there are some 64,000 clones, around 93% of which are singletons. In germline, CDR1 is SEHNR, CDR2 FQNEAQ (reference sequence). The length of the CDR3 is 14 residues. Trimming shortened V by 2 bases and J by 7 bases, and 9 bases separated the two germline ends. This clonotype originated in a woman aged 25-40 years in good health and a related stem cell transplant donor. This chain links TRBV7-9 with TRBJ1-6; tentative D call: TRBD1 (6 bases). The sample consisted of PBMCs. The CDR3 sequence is CASSLLGANSPLHF. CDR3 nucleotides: TGTGCCAGCAGCTTATTGGGGGCCAATTCACCCCTCCACTTT.